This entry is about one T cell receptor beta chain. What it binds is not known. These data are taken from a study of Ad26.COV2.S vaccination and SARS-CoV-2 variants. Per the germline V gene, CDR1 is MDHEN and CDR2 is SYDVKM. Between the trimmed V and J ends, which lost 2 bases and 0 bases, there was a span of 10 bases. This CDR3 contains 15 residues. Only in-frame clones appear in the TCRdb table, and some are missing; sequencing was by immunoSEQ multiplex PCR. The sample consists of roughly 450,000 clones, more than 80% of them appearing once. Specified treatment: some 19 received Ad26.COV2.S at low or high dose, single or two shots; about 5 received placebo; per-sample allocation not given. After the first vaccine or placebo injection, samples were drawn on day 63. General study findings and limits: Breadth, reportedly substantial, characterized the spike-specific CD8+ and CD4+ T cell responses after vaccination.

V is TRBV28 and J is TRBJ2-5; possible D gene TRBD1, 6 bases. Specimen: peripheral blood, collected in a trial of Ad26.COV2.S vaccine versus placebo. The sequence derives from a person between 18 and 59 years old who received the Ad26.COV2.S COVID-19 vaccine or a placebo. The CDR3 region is CASSLQGSNQETQYF. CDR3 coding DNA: TGTGCCAGCAGTTTACAGGGGAGCAACCAAGAGACCCAGTACTTC.